These 21 T cell receptor beta chains were all obtained from the same sample, sequenced in a study of blood T cells in healthy people across ages (dated by TCRdb to about 2015). The library was prepared using 5' RACE. The listed sequencing device is Illumina HiSeq 2500. A second PCR of about 7 to 12 cycles was performed with a sample-barcoded 5' primer and a J-beta primer mix. TCRdb cleaned the public reads at Q25 with fastp, built clones with MiXCR and kept in-frame beta chains. Every distinct CDR3 protein forms one entry, paired with its most common genes and DNA. A total of 710,000 or so distinct CDR3 sequences appear in this sample, 20% to 25% of them only once. Roughly 22% of the sample is held by the ten biggest clonotypes. The specimen was blood. These receptor sequences come from an older man in good health.

This clonotype was seen repeatedly, ten times or more. V is TRBV2 and J is TRBJ2-5; tentatively, D is TRBD1 or TRBD2 (5 bases each). Germline CDR1 reads SNHLY; CDR2 reads FYNNEI. V gave up 7 bases and J gave up 1 base, with 16 bases separating them. This CDR3 comprises 15 residues. The CDR3 nucleotides are TGTGCCAGCACTCGAAGGCCGGGGACCCAAGAGACCCAGTACTTC. Encoded protein: CASTRRPGTQETQYF.

V gene TRBV29-1 combines with J gene TRBJ2-1; D call uncertain. In germline, CDR1 is SQVTM, CDR2 ANQGSEA. V lost 1 base to trimming and J lost 8 bases, with 9 bases between them. The length of the CDR3 is 12 residues. The CDR3 bases are TGCAGCGTTGAAGCTAGTACGTATGAGCAGTTCTTC. Amino acid sequence: CSVEASTYEQFF.

This clonotype was observed at least ten times. The genes are TRBV12-3 or TRBV12-4 and TRBJ1-2; 7 bases agree with TRBD1. This CDR3 is built from 12 residues. V lost 4 bases, J lost 8 bases, and 4 bases stayed unmatched. The DNA for the CDR3 is TGTGCCAGCAGTTATACGACAGGGGGCTACACCTTC. Protein product: CASSYTTGGYTF.

This clonotype was counted only a few times. This chain joins TRBV6-2 or TRBV6-3 and TRBJ1-1; 7 nucleotides line up with TRBD1. Germline loops: CDR1 MNHEY, CDR2 SVGEGT. This CDR3 is built from 16 residues. Losses at the gene ends were 6 bases for V and 0 bases for J; bases not matched to a gene: 10. CDR3 amino acids: CASRSNRGRLNTEAFF. The CDR3 region has the DNA TGTGCCAGCAGGTCCAACAGGGGTAGGTTGAACACTGAAGCTTTCTTT.

This clonotype came up a few times. This chain links TRBV20-1 with TRBJ2-3, with 8 bases that match TRBD2. CDR1 DFQATT and CDR2 SNEGSKA come from the germline V gene (reference sequence). This CDR3 region has 17 residues. The ends lost 3 bases at V and 0 bases at J; junction bases unmatched: 11. The DNA for the CDR3 is TGCAGTGCTAGGGCCGGGGGGGGGTTCCCTAGCACAGATACGCAGTATTTT. It specifies CSARAGGGFPSTDTQYF.

This clonotype turned up a few times. The J gene is TRBJ2-3, the V gene TRBV24-1; D call uncertain. Germline V CDR1 and CDR2: KGHDR, SFDVKD. Trimming removed 7 bases from V and 0 bases from J, with 13 bases in between. The CDR3 covers 15 residues. CDR3 sequence (DNA): TGTGCCACCAGCCCCCTGACGGCGAGCACAGATACGCAGTATTTT. This gives the protein CATSPLTASTDTQYF.

The gene calls are TRBV7-6 and TRBJ2-1, with 9 nucleotides matching TRBD1. This CDR3 has 13 amino acids. CDR1 and CDR2 (germline): SGHVS, FNYEAQ. Trimming at V came to 8 bases and at J to 7 bases, leaving 6 bases not matched to a gene. CDR3 residues: CASGTGGVNEQFF. The CDR3 region has the DNA TGTGCCAGCGGTACAGGGGGCGTGAATGAGCAGTTCTTC.

The V call is TRBV6-4, the J call TRBJ1-3; the match to TRBD1 covers 10 bases. The V and J ends lost 4 bases and 3 bases, in that order; junction bases with no gene match: 6. There are 16 residues in the CDR3. Per germline, CDR1 MRHNA and CDR2 SNTAGT. The CDR3, as DNA: TGTGCCAGCAGTGTCCGGGACAGGGGCCGTGGAAACACCATATATTTT. Its protein product is CASSVRDRGRGNTIYF.

This clonotype was seen a few times. The V call is TRBV20-1, the J call TRBJ1-1; 8 nucleotides agree with TRBD1. The V segment lost 2 bases and the J segment 2 bases; nucleotides outside the gene matches: 10. Germline assignment: CDR1 DFQATT and CDR2 SNEGSKA (reference sequence). The CDR3 contains 16 residues. In DNA form, the CDR3 reads TGCAGTGCTAGATCCCGGGACAGGTTACTAAACACTGAAGCTTTCTTT. Amino acids: CSARSRDRLLNTEAFF.

This clonotype was picked up a small number of times. The gene calls are TRBV14 and TRBJ2-5, with TRBD1 as a possible D gene (6 bases). Looked up from germline, CDR1 is SGHDN and CDR2 is FVKESK. Trimming took off 5 bases at V and 4 bases at J, with 17 bases between the two ends. This CDR3 comprises 15 residues. CDR3 DNA: TGTGCCAGCAGCTTCCAGGGGAACCACCGAGAGACCCAGTACTTC. Residues: CASSFQGNHRETQYF.

This clonotype was observed a handful of times. The V and J genes are TRBV24-1 and TRBJ1-4; tentatively, D is TRBD1 (6 bases). Germline V gene data show CDR1 as KGHDR and CDR2 as SFDVKD. This CDR3 has 14 residues. The germline V and J ends were trimmed by 7 bases and 8 bases, with 16 bases remaining between them. CDR3 loop: CATSQGTRGEKLFF. In DNA, the CDR3 is TGTGCCACCAGCCAGGGGACCAGAGGAGAAAAACTGTTTTTT.

This clonotype was found many times. The chain links TRBV7-9 to TRBJ1-3; no clear D gene. This CDR3 comprises 15 residues. V was clipped by 5 bases and J by 0 bases, with 11 bases between them. The V gene's germline CDR1 is SEHNR and CDR2 FQNEAQ (reference sequence). CDR3 nucleotide sequence: TGTGCCAGCAGCCCGGACGGACTCTCTGGAAACACCATATATTTT. Its translation: CASSPDGLSGNTIYF.

This chain joins TRBV5-1 and TRBJ2-2; D gene unclear. The V end was cut by 0 bases, the J end by 1 base, with 7 bases between. The CDR3 has 15 residues. The germline V gene has CDR1 SGHRS and CDR2 YFSETQ. Written as DNA, the CDR3 is TGCGCCAGCAGCTTGGCCGCAGGGAACACCGGGGAGCTGTTTTTT. This sequence encodes CASSLAAGNTGELFF.

This clonotype was seen more than once but under ten times. The chain links TRBV28 to TRBJ2-3; 8 nucleotides line up with TRBD1. The CDR3 is made up of 15 amino acids. The V gene's germline CDR1 is MDHEN and CDR2 SYDVKM. J was trimmed by 0 bases and V by 4 bases; bases with no gene match: 3. CDR3 nucleotides: TGTGCCAGCAGTTGGACAGGGAGGAGCACAGATACGCAGTATTTT. It is translated as CASSWTGRSTDTQYF.

This clonotype has a count of ten or more. The V call is TRBV29-1, the J call TRBJ1-2; 7 bases fit TRBD1. This CDR3 region has 12 residues. Germline lookup yields CDR1 SQVTM and CDR2 ANQGSEA. Germline trimming cut 8 bases from V and 2 bases from J; bases unmatched to any gene: 5. CDR3 bases: TGCAGCCAAGGGGACAGAAACTATGGCTACACCTTC. This sequence encodes CSQGDRNYGYTF.

The chain is built from TRBV20-1 and TRBJ2-5; weak D call: TRBD2 (6 bases). Germline-derived CDR1 and CDR2 are DFQATT and SNEGSKA (reference sequence). The CDR3 is made up of 17 amino acids. V was clipped by 3 bases and J by 2 bases, with 22 bases between them. CDR3: CSASPPRELYSQETQYF. CDR3 bases: TGCAGTGCTAGCCCCCCCCGGGAGCTCTATTCTCAAGAGACCCAGTACTTC.

This chain links TRBV5-1 with TRBJ2-3; D is undetermined. In germline, CDR1 is SGHRS, CDR2 YFSETQ. This CDR3 has 14 amino acids. Trimming cost V 1 base and J 0 bases, with 6 bases left between them. CDR3 sequence reads: CASSLNPSTDTQYF. CDR3 nucleotides: TGCGCCAGCAGCTTGAACCCTAGCACAGATACGCAGTATTTT. Based on the CDR3 plus reference TRBV5-1 and TRBJ2-3, the full variable domain is KAGVTQTPRYLIKTRGQQVTLSCSPISGHRSVSWYQQTPGQGLQFLFEYFSETQRNKGNFPGRFSGRQFSNSRSEMNVSTLELGDSALYLCASSLNPSTDTQYFGPGTRLTVL.

In this sample, this clonotype turned up a few times. The J gene is TRBJ1-2, the V gene TRBV20-1, with D tentatively TRBD1 (5 bases). Trimming pared 2 bases from V and 8 bases from J, leaving 18 bases between. There are 14 residues in the CDR3. Germline CDR1 and CDR2: DFQATT and SNEGSKA (reference sequence). The CDR3 DNA follows: TGCAGTGCTAGAATCTCGGGGCAACTCGGCGGCTACACCTTC. It codes for CSARISGQLGGYTF.

This clonotype turned up a few times. This chain joins TRBV6-2 or TRBV6-3 and TRBJ2-1, with D possibly matching TRBD2 (5 bases). The V gene's germline CDR1 is MNHEY and CDR2 SVGEGT. The CDR3 consists of 16 residues. Trimming removed 5 bases at V and 9 bases at J, with 23 bases between. CDR3: CASSPNPPELASEQFF. Written as DNA, the CDR3 is TGTGCCAGCAGTCCGAATCCTCCGGAGCTAGCAAGTGAGCAGTTCTTC.

DNA of the CDR3: TGTGCCAGCAGGTTCGACAGCTCCTACGAGCAGTACTTC. It encodes CASRFDSSYEQYF. The V gene is TRBV28, the J gene TRBJ2-7; D might be TRBD1 (5 bases). V shed 6 bases and J shed 0 bases, with 9 bases lying between them. The CDR3 sequence is 13 residues long. Looked up from germline, CDR1 is MDHEN and CDR2 is SYDVKM.

This rearrangement joins TRBV20-1 to TRBJ2-7; 7 bases match TRBD2. This CDR3 spans 13 amino acids. V was clipped by 6 bases and J by 2 bases; unmatched bases: 7. Germline V gene data show CDR1 as DFQATT and CDR2 as SNEGSKA (reference sequence). The CDR3 DNA sequence: TGCAGTGCCAGGACCGGGGGGACCTACGAGCAGTACTTC. Residues: CSARTGGTYEQYF.